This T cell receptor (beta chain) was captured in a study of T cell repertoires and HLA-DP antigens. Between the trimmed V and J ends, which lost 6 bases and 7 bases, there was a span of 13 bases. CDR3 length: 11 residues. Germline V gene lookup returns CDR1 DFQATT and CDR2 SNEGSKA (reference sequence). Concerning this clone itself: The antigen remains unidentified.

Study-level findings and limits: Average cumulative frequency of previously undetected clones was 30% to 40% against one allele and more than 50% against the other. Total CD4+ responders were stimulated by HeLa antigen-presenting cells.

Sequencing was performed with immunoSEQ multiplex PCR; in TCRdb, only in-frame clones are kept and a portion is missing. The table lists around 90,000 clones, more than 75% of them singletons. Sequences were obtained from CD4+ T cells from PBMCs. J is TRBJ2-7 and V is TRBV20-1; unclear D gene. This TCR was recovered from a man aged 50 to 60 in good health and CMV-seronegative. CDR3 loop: CSARGLYEQYF. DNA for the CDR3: TGCAGTGCCCGTGGGCTTTATGAGCAGTACTTC.